This T cell receptor beta chain emerged from a study of T cell changes during pregnancy in multiple sclerosis. Profiled with immunoSEQ multiplex PCR; TCRdb holds only in-frame clones, not every one. The sample contains about 73,000 clones, around 94% of which appear only once. The junction had 7 bases not matched to a gene; V was cut back by 3 bases and J by 5 bases. This CDR3 has 14 amino acids. The germline CDR1 and CDR2 sequences are SGHVS and FNYEAQ. The source is a female donor in good health, enrolled as a control in a pregnancy study. This material consisted of peripheral blood, taken in the third trimester of pregnancy. The rearrangement links TRBV7-6 to TRBJ2-7, with 7 positions matching TRBD1. CDR3 amino acids: CASSFRQGMDEQYF. The DNA for the CDR3 is TGTGCCAGCAGCTTCCGACAGGGAATGGACGAGCAGTACTTC.